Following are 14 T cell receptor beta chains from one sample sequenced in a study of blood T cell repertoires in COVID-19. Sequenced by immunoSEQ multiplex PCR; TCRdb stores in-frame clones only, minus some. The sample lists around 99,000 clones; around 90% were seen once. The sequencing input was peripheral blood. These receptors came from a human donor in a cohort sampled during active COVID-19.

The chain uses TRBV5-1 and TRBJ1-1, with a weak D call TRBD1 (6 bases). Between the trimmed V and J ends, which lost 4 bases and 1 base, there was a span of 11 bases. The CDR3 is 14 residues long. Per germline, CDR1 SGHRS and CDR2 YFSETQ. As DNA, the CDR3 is TGCGCCAGCAGCAGAGGGGGTTCGAACACTGAAGCTTTCTTT. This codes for CASSRGGSNTEAFF.

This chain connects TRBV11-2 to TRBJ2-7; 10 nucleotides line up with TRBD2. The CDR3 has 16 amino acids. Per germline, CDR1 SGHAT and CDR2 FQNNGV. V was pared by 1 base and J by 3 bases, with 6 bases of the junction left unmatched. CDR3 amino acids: CASSLALAGGHYEQYF. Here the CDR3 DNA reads TGTGCCAGCAGCTTAGCTTTAGCGGGGGGACACTACGAGCAGTACTTC.

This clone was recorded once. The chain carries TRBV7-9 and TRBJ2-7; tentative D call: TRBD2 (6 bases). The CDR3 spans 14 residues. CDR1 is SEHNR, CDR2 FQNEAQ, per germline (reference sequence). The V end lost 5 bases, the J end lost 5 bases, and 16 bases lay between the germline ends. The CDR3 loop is CASSASGGIDEQYF. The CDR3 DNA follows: TGTGCCAGCAGCGCAAGTGGCGGGATCGACGAGCAGTACTTC.

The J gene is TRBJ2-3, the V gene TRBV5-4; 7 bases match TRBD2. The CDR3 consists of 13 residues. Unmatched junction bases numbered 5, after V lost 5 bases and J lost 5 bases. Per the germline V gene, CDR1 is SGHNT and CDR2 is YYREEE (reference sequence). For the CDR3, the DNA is TGTGCCAGCAGTCTCCGCGGGGGAGATACGCAGTATTTT. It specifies CASSLRGGDTQYF.

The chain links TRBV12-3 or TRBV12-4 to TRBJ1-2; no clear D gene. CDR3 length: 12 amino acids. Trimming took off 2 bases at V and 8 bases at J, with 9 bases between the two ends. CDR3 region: CASSLPGVGYTF. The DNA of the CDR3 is TGTGCCAGCAGTTTACCAGGCGTCGGCTACACCTTC.

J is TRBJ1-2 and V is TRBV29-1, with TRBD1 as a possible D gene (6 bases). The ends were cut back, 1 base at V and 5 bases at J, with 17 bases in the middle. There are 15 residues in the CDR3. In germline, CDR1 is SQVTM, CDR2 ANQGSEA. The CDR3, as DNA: TGCAGCGTTGAAGTTGGGACACGCGAGGGGTATGGCTACACCTTC. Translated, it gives CSVEVGTREGYGYTF.

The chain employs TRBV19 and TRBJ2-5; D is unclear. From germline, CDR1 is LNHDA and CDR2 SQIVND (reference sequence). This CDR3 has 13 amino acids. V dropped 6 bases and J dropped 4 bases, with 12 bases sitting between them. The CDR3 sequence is CASSIGSVETQYF. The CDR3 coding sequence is TGTGCCAGTAGCATCGGTAGTGTAGAGACCCAGTACTTC. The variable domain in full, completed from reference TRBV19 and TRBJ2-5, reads DGGITQSPKYLFRKEGQNVTLSCEQNLNHDAMYWYRQDPGQGLRLIYYSQIVNDFQKGDIAEGYSVSREKKESFPLTVTSAQKNPTAFYLCASSIGSVETQYFGPGTRLLVL.

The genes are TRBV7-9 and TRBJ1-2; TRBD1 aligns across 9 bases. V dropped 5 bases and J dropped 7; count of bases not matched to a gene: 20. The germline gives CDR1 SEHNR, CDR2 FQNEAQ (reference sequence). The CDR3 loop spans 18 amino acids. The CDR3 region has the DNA TGTGCCAGCAGCCCCCAACCGGGACAGGGTTTGGCACGAAGTGGCTACACCTTC. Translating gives CASSPQPGQGLARSGYTF.

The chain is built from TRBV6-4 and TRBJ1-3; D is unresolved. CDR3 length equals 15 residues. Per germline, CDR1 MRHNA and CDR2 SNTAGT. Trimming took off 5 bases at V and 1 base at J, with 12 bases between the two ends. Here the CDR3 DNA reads TGTGCCAGCAGTAATTCCGGGAAGTCTGGAAACACCATATATTTT. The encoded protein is CASSNSGKSGNTIYF.

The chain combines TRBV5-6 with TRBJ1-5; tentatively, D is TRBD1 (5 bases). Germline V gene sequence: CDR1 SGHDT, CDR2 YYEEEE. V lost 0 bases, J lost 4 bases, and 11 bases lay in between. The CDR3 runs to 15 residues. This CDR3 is CASSLDGARNQPQHF. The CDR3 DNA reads TGTGCCAGCAGCTTGGATGGGGCACGAAATCAGCCCCAGCATTTT.

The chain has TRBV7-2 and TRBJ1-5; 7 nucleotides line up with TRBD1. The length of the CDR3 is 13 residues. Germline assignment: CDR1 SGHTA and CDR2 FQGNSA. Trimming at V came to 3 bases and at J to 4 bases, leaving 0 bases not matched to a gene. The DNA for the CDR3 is TGTGCCAGCAGCTTGGGACAGAATCAGCCCCAGCATTTT. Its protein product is CASSLGQNQPQHF.

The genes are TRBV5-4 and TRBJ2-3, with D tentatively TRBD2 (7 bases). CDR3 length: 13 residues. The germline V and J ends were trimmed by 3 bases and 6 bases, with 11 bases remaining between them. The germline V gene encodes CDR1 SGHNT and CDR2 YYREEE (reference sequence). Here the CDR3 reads CASSSAGADTQYF. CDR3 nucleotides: TGTGCCAGCAGCTCCGCGGGGGCGGATACGCAGTATTTT.

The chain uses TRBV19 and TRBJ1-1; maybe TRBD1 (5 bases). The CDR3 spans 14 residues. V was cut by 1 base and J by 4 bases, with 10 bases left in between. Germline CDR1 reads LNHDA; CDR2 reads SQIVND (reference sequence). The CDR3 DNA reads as TGTGCCAGTAGTATAGTCCAGGGAGGCACTGAAGCTTTCTTT. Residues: CASSIVQGGTEAFF.

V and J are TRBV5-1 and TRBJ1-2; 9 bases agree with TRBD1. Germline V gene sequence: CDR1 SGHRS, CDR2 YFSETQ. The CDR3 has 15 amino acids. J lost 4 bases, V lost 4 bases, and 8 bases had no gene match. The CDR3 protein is CASSLTGGNLYGYTF. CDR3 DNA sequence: TGCGCCAGCAGCCTGACAGGGGGAAATCTCTATGGCTACACCTTC.